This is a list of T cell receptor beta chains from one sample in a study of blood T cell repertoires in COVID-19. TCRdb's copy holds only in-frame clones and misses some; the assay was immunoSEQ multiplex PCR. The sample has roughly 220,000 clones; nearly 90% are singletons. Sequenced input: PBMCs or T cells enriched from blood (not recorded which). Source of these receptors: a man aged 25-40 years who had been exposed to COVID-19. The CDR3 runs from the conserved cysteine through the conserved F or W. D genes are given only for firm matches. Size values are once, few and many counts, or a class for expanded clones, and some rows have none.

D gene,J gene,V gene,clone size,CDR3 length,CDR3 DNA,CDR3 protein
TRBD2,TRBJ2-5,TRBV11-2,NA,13,TGTGCCAGCTTGCGGGGGTCGGAAAAGACCCAGTACTTC,CASLRGSEKTQYF
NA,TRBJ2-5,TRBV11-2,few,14,TGTGCCAGCAGCCCTTCGCGAGGTAAAGAGACCCAGTACTTC,CASSPSRGKETQYF
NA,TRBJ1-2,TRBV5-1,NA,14,TGCGCCAGCAGCAAGGGGAGGGCCGAGCGAGGCTACACCTTC,CASSKGRAERGYTF
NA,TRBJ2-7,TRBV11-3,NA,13,TGTGCCAGCAGCTTCTACAGGGATCGGGAGCAGTACTTC,CASSFYRDREQYF
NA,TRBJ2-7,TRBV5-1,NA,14,TGCGCCAGCAGCTCCACAGGGTACTCCTACGAGCAGTACTTC,CASSSTGYSYEQYF
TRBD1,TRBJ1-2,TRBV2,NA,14,TGTGCCAGCAGTGTTGGGCAGGGGGCAGGTGGCTACACCTTC,CASSVGQGAGGYTF
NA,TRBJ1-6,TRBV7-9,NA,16,TGTGCCAGCAGCTCATTACAGGGCGGCTATAATTCACCCCTCCACTTT,CASSSLQGGYNSPLHF
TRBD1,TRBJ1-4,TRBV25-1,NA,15,TGTGCCAGCAGTGAATCGGGGACAGAGCGGGAAAAACTGTTTTTT,CASSESGTEREKLFF
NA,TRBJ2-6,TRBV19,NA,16,TGTGCCAGTAGTCCCCAAGCCCGCTCTGGGGCCAACGTCCTGACTTTC,CASSPQARSGANVLTF
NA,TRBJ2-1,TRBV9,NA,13,TGTGCCAGCAGCGTATCCCCATACAATGAGCAGTTCTTC,CASSVSPYNEQFF
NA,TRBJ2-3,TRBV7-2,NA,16,TGTGCCAGCAGCTTCCGTCTACGGGGAGGCACAGATACGCAGTATTTT,CASSFRLRGGTDTQYF
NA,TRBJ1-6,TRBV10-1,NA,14,TGCGCCAGCACCCGGGAGGTTACGAATTCACCCCTCCACTTT,CASTREVTNSPLHF
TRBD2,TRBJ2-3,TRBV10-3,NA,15,TGTGCCATCAGTGAGTCGAGACTAGCGGGAGATACGCAGTATTTT,CAISESRLAGDTQYF
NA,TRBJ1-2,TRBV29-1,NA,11,TGCAGCGTTGAAAAAGAGGCTGGCTACACCTTC,CSVEKEAGYTF
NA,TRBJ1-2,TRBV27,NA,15,TGTGCCAGCAGGGGGCCGGGAGCTCCTAACTATGGCTACGCCTTC,CASRGPGAPNYGYAF
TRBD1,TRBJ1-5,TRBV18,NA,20,TGTGCCAGCTCACCGCGAGGGACAGGGAGCGGACAGCGCGGCAATCAGCCCCAGCATTTT,CASSPRGTGSGQRGNQPQHF
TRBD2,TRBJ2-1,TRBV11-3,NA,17,TGTGCCAGCAGTCCGTCCGGGACTATGAGCTCCTACAATGAGCAGTTCTTC,CASSPSGTMSSYNEQFF
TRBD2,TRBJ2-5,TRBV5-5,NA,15,TGTGCCAGCAGCAAGGGAGCGGGGGTGCTAGAGACCCAGTACTTC,CASSKGAGVLETQYF
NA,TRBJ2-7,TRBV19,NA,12,TGTGCCAGTACAGGTAACTCCTACGAGCAGTACTTC,CASTGNSYEQYF
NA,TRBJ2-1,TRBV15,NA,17,TGTGCCACCAGCAGAGGGGGGGGGCTAGTCTCCTACAATGAGCAGTTCTTC,CATSRGGGLVSYNEQFF
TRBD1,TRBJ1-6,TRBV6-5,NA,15,TGTGCCAGCGAGCAGCTCCACGGACAGGGTTCACCCCTCCACTTT,CASEQLHGQGSPLHF
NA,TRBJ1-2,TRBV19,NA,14,TGTGCCAGTAGTTTTTTAACACAGAACTATGGCTACACCTTC,CASSFLTQNYGYTF
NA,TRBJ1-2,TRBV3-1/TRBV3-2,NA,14,TGTGCCAGCAGCCAAGATCAGGCTGGGCATGGCTACACCTTC,CASSQDQAGHGYTF
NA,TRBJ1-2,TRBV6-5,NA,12,TGTGCCAGCACGGCGGGGGTCCTCGGCTACACCTTC,CASTAGVLGYTF
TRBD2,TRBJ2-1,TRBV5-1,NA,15,TGCGCCAGCAGCTCAGGACTAGCAAGGTACAATGAGCAGTTCTTC,CASSSGLARYNEQFF
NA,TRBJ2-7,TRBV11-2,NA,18,TGTGCCAGCAGCTCTCCCAATTCTCAACTAGGGCTGCCATATGAGCAGTACTTC,CASSSPNSQLGLPYEQYF